This T cell receptor (beta chain) was recorded in a study of blood T cell repertoires in COVID-19. Turning to the study itself: Spain, Italy and the United States supplied samples that represented acute and convalescent COVID-19.

Sequencing was performed with immunoSEQ multiplex PCR; in TCRdb, only in-frame clones are kept and a portion is missing. The sample holds tens of thousands of clones, 87% seen once. The CDR3 extends over 14 amino acids. Trimming left V 3 bases short and J 9 bases short, with 15 bases between. CDR1 and CDR2 from the germline V gene are LGHDT and YNNKEL (reference sequence). The rearrangement joins TRBV3-1 (or the pseudogene TRBV3-2) to TRBJ1-5, with D perhaps matching TRBD1 (6 bases). This receptor was identified in a man older than 75 with active COVID-19. Sequencing input: peripheral blood. The CDR3 region has the DNA TGTGCCAGCAGCCAGGGGGCTGGCGTTGGGCCCCAGCATTTT. Protein product: CASSQGAGVGPQHF.